Presented here are 24 T cell receptor beta chains from one specimen sequenced in a study of blood T cells in healthy people across ages. Alongside a J-beta primer mix, a sample-barcoded 5' primer served in a second PCR lasting about 7 to 11 cycles. TCRdb passed the 5' RACE reads through MiXCR, listing each CDR3 protein once. This sample carries approximately 1,000,000 distinct CDR3 sequences, more than 30% of them seen once, and the ten largest clones take under 15%. Specimen: blood. The origin of the receptors is a man aged 18 to 30 in good health.

This clonotype turned up a few times. The DNA for the CDR3 is TGTGCCAGCAGCTTAGGGGGATCCCACAATGAGCAGTTCTTC. It codes for CASSLGGSHNEQFF. The chain has TRBV7-3 and TRBJ2-1; perhaps D is TRBD1 or TRBD2 (5 bases each). Trimming cost V 2 bases and J 5 bases, with 10 bases left between them. Looked up from germline, CDR1 is SGHTA and CDR2 is FQGTGA. The CDR3 contains 14 residues.

About this clonotype: Germline and junction disagree at one end, which may indicate a read error. The V call is TRBV6-2 or TRBV6-3, the J call TRBJ2-4, with D possibly being TRBD1 or TRBD2 (5 bases each). Germline V CDR1 and CDR2: MNHEY, SVGEGT. The CDR3 is 16 residues long. This CDR3 reads CASNDGPGLAKSIQYF. The CDR3 DNA is TGTGCCAGCAACGACGGCCCAGGGCTAGCCAAAAGCATTCAGTACTTC.

The sample holds a few counts of this clonotype. The J gene is TRBJ1-5, the V gene TRBV6-2 or TRBV6-3, with D perhaps TRBD1 (5 bases). The CDR3 consists of 18 residues. V lost 6 bases and J 0 bases, leaving 21 bases between the germline ends. Germline V gene data show CDR1 as MNHEY and CDR2 as SVGEGT. In nucleotides, the CDR3 is TGTGCCAGCAGCTCACCTCTGGGGACGGACTATAGCAATCAGCCCCAGCATTTT. As protein: CASSSPLGTDYSNQPQHF.

This clonotype appeared once. This may come from a read error, since a much larger clone is one base off. The genes are TRBV21-1 and TRBJ1-6. TRBV21-1 is a pseudogene locus. This CDR3 has 15 amino acids. The CDR3 nucleotides read TGTGCCAGCAGCAAAAGGGCAGGTCCGTGTGTACCCCCCCACTTT. Translated, it gives CASSKRAGPCVPPHF.

The chain employs TRBV5-1 and TRBJ2-1, with 8 bases that match TRBD1. The V gene's germline CDR1 is SGHRS and CDR2 YFSETQ. The CDR3 covers 16 residues. The junction had 6 bases not matched to a gene; V was cut back by 0 bases and J by 4 bases. For the CDR3, the DNA is TGCGCCAGCAGCTTGGGGGGGACAGGTCCATACAATGAGCAGTTCTTC. It encodes CASSLGGTGPYNEQFF.

V usage is TRBV4-1 and J usage is TRBJ1-5, with D maybe TRBD1 (5 bases). The CDR3 is 13 amino acids. The V gene's germline CDR1 is MGHRA and CDR2 YSYEKL. V lost 1 base and J 8 bases, leaving 9 bases between the germline ends. The CDR3 nucleotides are TGCGCCAGCAGCCAAGTTTTAGGGGAGCCCCAGCATTTT. Its protein is CASSQVLGEPQHF.

In this sample, this clonotype turned up a few times. This chain uses TRBV5-6 with TRBJ2-5, with D maybe TRBD2 (5 bases). This CDR3 comprises 12 residues. The germline V gene encodes CDR1 SGHDT and CDR2 YYEEEE. The ends were cut back, 0 bases at V and 6 bases at J, with 6 bases in the middle. The CDR3 is CASSLAGKTQYF. CDR3 bases: TGTGCCAGCAGCTTGGCCGGGAAGACCCAGTACTTC.

This rearrangement joins TRBV20-1 to TRBJ2-7; TRBD2 might be the D (6 bases). Germline lookup yields CDR1 DFQATT and CDR2 SNEGSKA (reference sequence). With 1 base removed from V and 2 bases from J, the gap between germline ends came to 12 bases. CDR3 length: 14 residues. The CDR3 nucleotides are TGCAGTGCTAGAGGCCGGGAGATAACCTACGAGCAGTACTTC. As protein: CSARGREITYEQYF.

CDR3: CSASGGGLINVQYF. The CDR3 coding sequence is TGCAGTGCTAGCGGGGGGGGTTTAATCAATGTGCAGTACTTC. J is TRBJ2-7 and V is TRBV20-1; 8 bases are shared with TRBD2. Losses at the gene ends were 3 bases for V and 9 bases for J; bases not matched to a gene: 13. The CDR3 has 14 residues. Germline CDR1 is DFQATT and CDR2 is SNEGSKA (reference sequence).

This clonotype was recorded a few times. The CDR3 coding sequence is TGTGCCAGCAGCTTAGAGGGATCTGGCTACACCTTC. Translating it yields CASSLEGSGYTF. The chain couples TRBV13 to TRBJ1-2, with no clear D. V lost 1 base and J 7 bases, leaving 7 bases between the germline ends. The germline CDR1 and CDR2 sequences are PRHDT and FYEKMQ (reference sequence). The CDR3 runs 12 residues.

The CDR3 spells CASSAPLGLAGGQIETQYF. In nucleotides, the CDR3 is TGTGCCAGCAGCGCCCCCTTGGGACTAGCGGGGGGGCAAATAGAGACCCAGTACTTC. The V gene is TRBV2, the J gene TRBJ2-5; 16 bases are shared with TRBD2. J gave up 4 bases and V 6 bases, and 14 bases lay outside the gene matches. CDR1 is SNHLY, CDR2 FYNNEI, per germline. CDR3 size: 19 residues.

This clonotype was counted between two and nine times. This may be a read error: a much more frequent sequence differs by one nucleotide. The chain has TRBV9 and TRBJ2-3; D remains ambiguous. CDR1 is SGDLS and CDR2 is YYNGEE in the germline V gene. Trimming pared 3 bases from V and 0 bases from J, leaving 11 bases between. The length of the CDR3 is 15 residues. CDR3 nucleotide sequence: TGTGCCAGCAGCGGAGAGGACGGAAGCACAGATACGCAGTATTTT. Encoded protein: CASSGEDGSTDTQYF.

V usage is TRBV28 and J usage is TRBJ2-7; D unresolved. V lost 5 bases to trimming and J lost 5 bases, with 19 bases between them. The CDR3 totals 15 residues. The germline CDR1 and CDR2 sequences are MDHEN and SYDVKM. The CDR3 loop is CASSPTGQYEDEQYF. The CDR3 nucleotides read TGTGCCAGCAGTCCTACGGGCCAATATGAGGACGAGCAGTACTTC.

The rearrangement uses TRBV6-2 or TRBV6-3 and TRBJ2-5, with D unresolved. Germline CDR1 reads MNHEY; CDR2 reads SVGEGT. The V gene lost 2 bases and the J gene lost 5 bases, with 9 bases spanning the gap. The CDR3 is 13 residues long. This chain's CDR3 is CASSYEVSETQYF. The CDR3, as DNA: TGTGCCAGCAGTTACGAGGTCTCCGAGACCCAGTACTTC.

The rearrangement uses TRBV29-1 and TRBJ1-1; D might be TRBD1 (6 bases). The CDR3 contains 14 residues. Germline V gives CDR1 SQVTM, CDR2 ANQGSEA. The ends were cut back, 7 bases at V and 5 bases at J, with 20 bases in the middle. The CDR3 DNA reads as TGCAGCGGTTTCCGACGGGGGCCTACGACTGAAGCTTTCTTT. Protein sequence: CSGFRRGPTTEAFF. Full variable domain (remainder filled in from reference TRBV29-1 and TRBJ1-1): SAVISQKPSRDICQRGTSLTIQCQVDSQVTMMFWYRQQPGQSLTLIATANQGSEATYESGFVIDKFPISRPNLTFSTLTVSNMSPEDSSIYLCSGFRRGPTTEAFFGQGTRLTVV.

The chain recombines TRBV20-1 with TRBJ1-5; D ambiguous. The CDR3 covers 13 residues. V lost 6 bases and J 0 bases, leaving 9 bases between the germline ends. The germline gives CDR1 DFQATT, CDR2 SNEGSKA (reference sequence). In DNA, the CDR3 is TGCAGTGCAAGACGGTATAGCAATCAGCCCCAGCATTTT. Amino acid sequence: CSARRYSNQPQHF.

The chain has TRBV4-1 and TRBJ1-1; 10 nucleotides align to TRBD1. The trim removed 5 bases at V and 3 bases at J, leaving 6 bases unmatched. CDR3 size: 15 residues. Germline V CDR1 and CDR2: MGHRA, YSYEKL. This CDR3 is CASSFQGTGDTEAFF. CDR3 sequence (DNA): TGCGCCAGCAGCTTCCAAGGGACAGGGGACACTGAAGCTTTCTTT.

There are a few counts of this clonotype. The chain combines TRBV7-9 with TRBJ1-1; possible D gene TRBD1, 5 bases. Trimming took off 3 bases at V and 1 base at J, with 9 bases between the two ends. The length of the CDR3 is 14 residues. Germline V gives CDR1 SEHNR, CDR2 FQNEAQ (reference sequence). The CDR3 here is CASSFVRANTEAFF. DNA of the CDR3: TGTGCCAGCAGCTTCGTCAGGGCGAACACTGAAGCTTTCTTT.

The V gene is TRBV2, the J gene TRBJ2-1; 11 nucleotides align to TRBD2. The V and J ends lost 4 bases and 2 bases, in that order; junction bases with no gene match: 10. Germline assignment: CDR1 SNHLY and CDR2 FYNNEI. The CDR3 totals 18 residues. This chain's CDR3 is CASSVISGGVLTYNEQFF. CDR3 coding DNA: TGTGCCAGCAGTGTGATTAGCGGGGGGGTCCTAACCTACAATGAGCAGTTCTTC.

This clonotype showed up just a few times. The DNA of the CDR3 is TGTGCCAGCAGTCCAACAGGGGTGGCCGGGGAGCTGTTTTTT. This encodes CASSPTGVAGELFF. J is TRBJ2-2 and V is TRBV12-3 or TRBV12-4; 7 bases align to TRBD1. The CDR3 has 14 amino acids. Trimming took 5 bases from V and 6 from J; bases not matched to a gene: 6.

The gene calls are TRBV7-2 and TRBJ1-4; D ambiguous. V was shortened by 4 bases and J by 4 bases, with 16 bases between the two germline ends. The CDR3 loop spans 16 amino acids. From germline, CDR1 is SGHTA and CDR2 FQGNSA. The CDR3 sequence is CASSWTLGELNEKLFF. DNA of the CDR3: TGTGCCAGCAGCTGGACCCTCGGAGAGCTTAATGAAAAACTGTTTTTT.

As for this clonotype: A read error may produce the germline difference seen at one junction end. J is TRBJ2-3 and V is TRBV7-9, with TRBD1 matching over 7 bases. Germline CDR1 SEHNR, CDR2 FQNEAQ (reference sequence). The CDR3 extends over 12 amino acids. As DNA, the CDR3 is TGTGCCAGCAGCTCGGGGACAGAGACGCAGTATTTT. As protein: CASSSGTETQYF.

In the case of this clonotype: One end of the junction fails to match germline, which may point to a read error. This chain joins TRBV5-1 and TRBJ2-1, with D possibly being TRBD2 (6 bases). Germline CDR1 and CDR2: SGHRS and YFSETQ. The CDR3 totals 15 residues. The CDR3: CASSLIADSYKEQFF. CDR3 in DNA: TGCGCCAGCAGCTTGATAGCGGACTCCTACAAGGAGCAGTTCTTC. The variable domain in full, with the rest retrieved from reference TRBV5-1 and TRBJ2-1, is KAGVTQTPRYLIKTRGQQVTLSCSPISGHRSVSWYQQTPGQGLQFLFEYFSETQRNKGNFPGRFSGRQFSNSRSEMNVSTLELGDSALYLCASSLIADSYKEQFFGPGTRLTVL.

Here the CDR3 DNA reads TGTGCCAGCAGTCCTCAGAGGGGAAGTGGCTATGGCTACACCTTC. Translated: CASSPQRGSGYGYTF. The chain uses TRBV12-3 or TRBV12-4 and TRBJ1-2, with D possibly being TRBD1 (5 bases). The CDR3 consists of 15 residues. The germline V and J ends were trimmed by 5 bases and 4 bases, with 17 bases remaining between them.